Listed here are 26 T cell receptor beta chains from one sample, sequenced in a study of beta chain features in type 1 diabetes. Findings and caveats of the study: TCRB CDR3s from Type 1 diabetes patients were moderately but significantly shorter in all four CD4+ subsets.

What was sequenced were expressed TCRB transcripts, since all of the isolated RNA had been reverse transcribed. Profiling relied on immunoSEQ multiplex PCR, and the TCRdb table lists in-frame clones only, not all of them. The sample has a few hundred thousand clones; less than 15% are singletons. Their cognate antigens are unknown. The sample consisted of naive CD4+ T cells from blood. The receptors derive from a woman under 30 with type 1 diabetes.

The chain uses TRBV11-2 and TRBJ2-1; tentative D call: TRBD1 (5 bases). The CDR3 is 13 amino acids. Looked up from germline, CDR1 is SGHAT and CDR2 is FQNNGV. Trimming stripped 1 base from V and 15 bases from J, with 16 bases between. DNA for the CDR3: TGTGCCAGCAGCTTAGCGACAGAAGGTAGAAGGTTCTTC. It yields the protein CASSLATEGRRFF.

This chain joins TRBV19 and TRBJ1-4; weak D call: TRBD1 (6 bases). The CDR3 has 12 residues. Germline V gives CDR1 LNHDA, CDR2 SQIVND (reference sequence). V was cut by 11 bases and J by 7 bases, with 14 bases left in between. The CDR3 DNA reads TGTGCCTGTAACAGGGAGGGTGAAAAACTGTTTTTT. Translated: CACNREGEKLFF.

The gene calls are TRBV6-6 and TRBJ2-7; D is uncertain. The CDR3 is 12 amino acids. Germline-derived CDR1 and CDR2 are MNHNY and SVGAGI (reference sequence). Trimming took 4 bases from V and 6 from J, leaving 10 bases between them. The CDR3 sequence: CASSLVRGEQYV. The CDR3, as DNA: TGTGCCAGCAGTTTGGTTAGAGGCGAGCAGTACGTC.

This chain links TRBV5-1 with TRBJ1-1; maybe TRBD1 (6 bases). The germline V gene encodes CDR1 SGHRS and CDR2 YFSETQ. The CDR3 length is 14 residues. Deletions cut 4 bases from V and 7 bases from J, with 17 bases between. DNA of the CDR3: TGCGCCAGCAGCCCCGGGACCCGAGGGGGTGAAGCTTTCTTT. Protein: CASSPGTRGGEAFF.

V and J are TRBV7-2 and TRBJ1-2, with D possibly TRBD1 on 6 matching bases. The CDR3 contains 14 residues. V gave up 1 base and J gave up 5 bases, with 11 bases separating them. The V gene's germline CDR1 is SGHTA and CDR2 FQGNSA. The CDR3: CASSLVDSGYGYTF. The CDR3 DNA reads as TGTGCCAGCAGCTTAGTGGACAGCGGTTATGGCTACACCTTC.

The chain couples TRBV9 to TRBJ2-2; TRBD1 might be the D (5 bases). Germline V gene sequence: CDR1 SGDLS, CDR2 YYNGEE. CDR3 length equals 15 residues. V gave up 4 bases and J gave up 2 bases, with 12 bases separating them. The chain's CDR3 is CASSNRQLNTGELFF. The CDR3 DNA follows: TGTGCCAGCAGCAATAGACAGCTAAACACCGGGGAGCTGTTTTTT.

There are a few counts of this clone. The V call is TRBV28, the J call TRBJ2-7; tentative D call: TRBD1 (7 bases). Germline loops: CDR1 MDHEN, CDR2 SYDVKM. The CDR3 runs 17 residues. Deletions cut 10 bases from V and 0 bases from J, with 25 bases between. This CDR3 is CATRGIKAGLSSYEQYF. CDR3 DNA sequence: TGTGCCACCAGGGGGATTAAGGCGGGACTGAGCTCCTACGAGCAGTACTTC. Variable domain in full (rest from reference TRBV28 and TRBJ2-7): DVKVTQSSRYLVKRTGEKVFLECVQDMDHENMFWYRQDPGLGLRLIYFSYDVKMKEKGDIPEGYSVSREKKERFSLILESASTNQTSMYLCATRGIKAGLSSYEQYFGPGTRLTVT.

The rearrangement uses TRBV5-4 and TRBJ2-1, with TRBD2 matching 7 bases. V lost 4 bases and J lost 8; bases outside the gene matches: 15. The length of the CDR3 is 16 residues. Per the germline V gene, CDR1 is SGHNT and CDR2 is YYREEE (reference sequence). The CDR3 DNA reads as TGTGCCAGCAGCGCCAGGCTAGCGGTAGCGAGCGATGAGCAGTTCTTC. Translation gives CASSARLAVASDEQFF.

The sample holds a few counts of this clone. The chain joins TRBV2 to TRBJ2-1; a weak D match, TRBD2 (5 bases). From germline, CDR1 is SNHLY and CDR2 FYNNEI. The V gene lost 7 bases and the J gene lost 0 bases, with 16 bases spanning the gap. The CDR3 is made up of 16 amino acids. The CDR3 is CASTPLLAHSYNEQFF. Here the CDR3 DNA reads TGTGCCAGCACCCCCCTCCTAGCCCACTCCTACAATGAGCAGTTCTTC.

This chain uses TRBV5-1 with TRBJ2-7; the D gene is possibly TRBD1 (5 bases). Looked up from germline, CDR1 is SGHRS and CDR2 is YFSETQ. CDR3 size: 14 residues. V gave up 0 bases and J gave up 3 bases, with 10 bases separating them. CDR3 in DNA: TGCGCCAGCAGCTTGGTTACAGGAAGCTACGAGCAGTACTTC. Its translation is CASSLVTGSYEQYF.

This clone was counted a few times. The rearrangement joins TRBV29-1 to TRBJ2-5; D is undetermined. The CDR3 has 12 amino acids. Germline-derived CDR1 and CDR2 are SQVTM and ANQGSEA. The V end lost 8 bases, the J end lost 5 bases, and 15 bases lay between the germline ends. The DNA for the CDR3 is TGCAGCCTCTCAACTCTGCCTGAGACCCAGTACTTC. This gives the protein CSLSTLPETQYF.

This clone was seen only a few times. Written as DNA, the CDR3 is TGTGCCAGCAGTTACAGGGGGATTAACAATGAGCAGTTCTTC. It encodes CASSYRGINNEQFF. J is TRBJ2-1 and V is TRBV27; 8 bases agree with TRBD1. Germline assignment: CDR1 MNHEY and CDR2 SMNVEV (reference sequence). After removal of 4 bases from V and 5 bases from J, the junction contained 4 bases not matched to a gene. This CDR3 is 14 amino acids long.

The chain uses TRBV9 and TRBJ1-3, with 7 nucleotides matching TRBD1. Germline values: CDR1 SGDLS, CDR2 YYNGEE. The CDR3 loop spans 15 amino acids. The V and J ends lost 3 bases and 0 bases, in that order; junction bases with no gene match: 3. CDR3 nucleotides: TGTGCCAGCAGCGCAAGGACAGGCTCTGGAAACACCATATATTTT. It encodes CASSARTGSGNTIYF.

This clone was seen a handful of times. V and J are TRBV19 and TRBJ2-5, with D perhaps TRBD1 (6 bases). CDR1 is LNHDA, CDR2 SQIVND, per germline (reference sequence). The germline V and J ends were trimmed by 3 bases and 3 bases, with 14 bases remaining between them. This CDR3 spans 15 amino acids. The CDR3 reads CASSISAAGEETQYF. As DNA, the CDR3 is TGTGCCAGTAGTATTTCGGCGGCAGGGGAAGAGACCCAGTACTTC.

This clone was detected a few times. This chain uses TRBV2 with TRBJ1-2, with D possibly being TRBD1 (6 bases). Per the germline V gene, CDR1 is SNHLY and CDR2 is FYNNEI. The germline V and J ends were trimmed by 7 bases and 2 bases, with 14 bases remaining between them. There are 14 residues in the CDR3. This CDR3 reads CASTSGQQNYGYTF. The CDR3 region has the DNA TGTGCCAGCACTTCAGGACAGCAGAACTATGGCTACACCTTC.

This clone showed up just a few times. The CDR3 nucleotides are TGTGCCAGCAGAGTCGGACAGGGCTCTGGCTACACCTTC. Amino acids: CASRVGQGSGYTF. The rearrangement joins TRBV6-5 to TRBJ1-2; 8 nucleotides line up with TRBD1. The germline CDR1 and CDR2 sequences are MNHEY and SVGAGI. The CDR3 length is 13 residues. V lost 6 bases and J lost 7; bases outside the gene matches: 7.

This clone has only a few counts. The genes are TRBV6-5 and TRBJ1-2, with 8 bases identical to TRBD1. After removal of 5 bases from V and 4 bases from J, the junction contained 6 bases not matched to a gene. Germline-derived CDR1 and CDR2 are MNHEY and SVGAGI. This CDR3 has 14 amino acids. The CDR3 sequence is CASSPRGQGYGYTF. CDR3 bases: TGTGCCAGCAGTCCCAGAGGACAGGGCTATGGCTACACCTTC.

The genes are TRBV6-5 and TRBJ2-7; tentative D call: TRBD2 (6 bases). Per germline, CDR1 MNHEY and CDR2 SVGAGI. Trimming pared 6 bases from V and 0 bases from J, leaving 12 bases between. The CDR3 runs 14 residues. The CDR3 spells CASSPTRGSYEQYV. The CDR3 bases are TGTGCCAGCAGCCCGACTAGAGGCTCCTACGAGCAGTACGTC.

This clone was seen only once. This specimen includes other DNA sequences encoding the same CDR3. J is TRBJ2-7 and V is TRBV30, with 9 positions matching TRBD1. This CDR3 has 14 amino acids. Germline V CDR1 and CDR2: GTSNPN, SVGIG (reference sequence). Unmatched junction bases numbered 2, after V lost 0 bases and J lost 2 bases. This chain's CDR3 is CAWSVGTGPYEQYF. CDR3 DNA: TGTGCCTGGAGTGTAGGGACAGGGCCCTACGAGCAGTACTTC.

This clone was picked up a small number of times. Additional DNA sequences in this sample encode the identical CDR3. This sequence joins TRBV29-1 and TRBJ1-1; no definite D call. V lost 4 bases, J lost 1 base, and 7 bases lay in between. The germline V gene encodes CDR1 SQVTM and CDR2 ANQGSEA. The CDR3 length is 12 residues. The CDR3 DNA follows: TGCAGCGTTGGCCGGGGGAACACTGAAGCTTTCTTT. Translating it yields CSVGRGNTEAFF.

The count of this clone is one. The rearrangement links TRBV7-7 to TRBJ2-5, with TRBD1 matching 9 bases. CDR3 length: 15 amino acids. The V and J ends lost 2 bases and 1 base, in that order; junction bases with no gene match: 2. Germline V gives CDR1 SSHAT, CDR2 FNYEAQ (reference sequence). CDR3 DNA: TGTGCCAGCAGCTTAAGGGACAGGGCCCAAGAGACCCAGTACTTC. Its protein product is CASSLRDRAQETQYF.

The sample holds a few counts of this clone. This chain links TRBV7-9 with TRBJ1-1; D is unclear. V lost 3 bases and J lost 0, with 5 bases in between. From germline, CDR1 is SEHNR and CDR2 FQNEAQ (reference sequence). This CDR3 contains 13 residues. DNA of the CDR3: TGTGCCAGCAGCTTTTCTATGAACACTGAAGCTTTCTTT. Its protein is CASSFSMNTEAFF.

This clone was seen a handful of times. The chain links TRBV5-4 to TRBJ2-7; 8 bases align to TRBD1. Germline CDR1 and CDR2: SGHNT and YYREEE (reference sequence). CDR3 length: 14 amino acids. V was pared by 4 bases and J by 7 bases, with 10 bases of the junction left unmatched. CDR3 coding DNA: TGTGCCAGCAGCCCTAGGGACAGGCCGGGGGAGCAGTACGTC. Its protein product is CASSPRDRPGEQYV.

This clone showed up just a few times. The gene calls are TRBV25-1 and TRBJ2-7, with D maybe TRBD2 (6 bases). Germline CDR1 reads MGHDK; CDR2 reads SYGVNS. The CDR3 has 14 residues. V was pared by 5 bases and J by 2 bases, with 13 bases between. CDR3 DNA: TGTGCCAGCAGTCCGCCCTGGAGGGCCTACGAGCAGTACTTC. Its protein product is CASSPPWRAYEQYF.

The CDR3 region is CAPGDEQYV. The CDR3 DNA sequence: TGTGCCCCGGGGGACGAGCAGTACGTC. V usage is TRBV6-6 and J usage is TRBJ2-7; tentative D call: TRBD2 (6 bases). Trimming cost V 11 bases and J 5 bases, with 7 bases left between them. CDR1 is MNHNY, CDR2 SVGAGI, per germline (reference sequence). The CDR3 extends over 9 amino acids.

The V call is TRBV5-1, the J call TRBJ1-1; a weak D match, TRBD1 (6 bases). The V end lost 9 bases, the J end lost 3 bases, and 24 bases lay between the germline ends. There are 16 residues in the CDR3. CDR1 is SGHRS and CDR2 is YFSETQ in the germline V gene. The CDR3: CATSSASRKGDTEAFF. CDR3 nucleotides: TGCGCCACCTCCTCGGCATCAAGGAAGGGGGACACTGAAGCTTTCTTT. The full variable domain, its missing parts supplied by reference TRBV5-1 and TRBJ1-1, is KAGVTQTPRYLIKTRGQQVTLSCSPISGHRSVSWYQQTPGQGLQFLFEYFSETQRNKGNFPGRFSGRQFSNSRSEMNVSTLELGDSALYLCATSSASRKGDTEAFFGQGTRLTVV.